Presented here are 8 T cell receptor beta chains from one specimen sequenced in a study of blood T cell repertoires in COVID-19. Profiling relied on immunoSEQ multiplex PCR, and the TCRdb table lists in-frame clones only, not all of them. This sample has roughly 70,000 clones, with nearly 90% found just once. Specimen: peripheral blood. Receptor source: a man aged 70 or older with active or convalescent COVID-19.

This clone has only a few counts. The rearrangement uses TRBV12-3 or TRBV12-4 and TRBJ1-2; no definite D call. The CDR3 loop spans 12 amino acids. V lost 10 bases and J 1 base, leaving 10 bases between the germline ends. Here the CDR3 reads CATWALNYGYTF. CDR3 DNA sequence: TGTGCCACCTGGGCCCTTAACTATGGCTACACCTTC.

The chain links TRBV24-1 to TRBJ2-1, with a possible D match to TRBD2 (6 bases). V was pared by 3 bases and J by 2 bases, with 13 bases between. This CDR3 has 16 residues. Germline V gene sequence: CDR1 KGHDR, CDR2 SFDVKD. This chain's CDR3 is CATSDRAGTAYNEQFF. For the CDR3, the DNA is TGTGCCACCAGTGATAGGGCGGGAACCGCCTACAATGAGCAGTTCTTC.

This chain joins TRBV3-1 (or the pseudogene TRBV3-2) and TRBJ2-7, with D possibly matching TRBD2 (5 bases). Trimming cost V 4 bases and J 4 bases, with 14 bases left between them. The CDR3 consists of 14 residues. The germline CDR1 and CDR2 sequences are LGHDT and YNNKEL (reference sequence). CDR3 loop: CASSRRAEAYEQYF. The CDR3 coding sequence is TGTGCCAGCAGCCGGCGGGCAGAAGCTTACGAGCAGTACTTC.

This rearrangement joins TRBV29-1 to TRBJ1-2, with D hard to call. Trimming pared 0 bases from V and 9 bases from J, leaving 14 bases between. The CDR3 has 13 amino acids. CDR1 and CDR2 (germline): SQVTM, ANQGSEA. As DNA, the CDR3 is TGCAGCGTTGAAGACAGCGGTCGGGGAAGCTACACCTTC. Its protein product is CSVEDSGRGSYTF.

This clone came up once. The chain joins TRBV19 to TRBJ2-7; 9 bases fit TRBD1. Germline CDR1 LNHDA, CDR2 SQIVND (reference sequence). Trimming at V came to 5 bases and at J to 1 base, leaving 6 bases not matched to a gene. The length of the CDR3 is 15 residues. The CDR3 nucleotides read TGTGCCAGTAGTCTGGGACAGGGACCTTCCTACGAGCAGTACTTC. Its protein product is CASSLGQGPSYEQYF. The full variable domain, rest sourced from reference TRBV19 and TRBJ2-7, is DGGITQSPKYLFRKEGQNVTLSCEQNLNHDAMYWYRQDPGQGLRLIYYSQIVNDFQKGDIAEGYSVSREKKESFPLTVTSAQKNPTAFYLCASSLGQGPSYEQYFGPGTRLTVT.

This clone has just one count. The CDR3 DNA follows: TGTGCCAGCAGTGAGTCCGGGACAGCTAACTACGAGCAGTACTTC. Translating gives CASSESGTANYEQYF. This chain links TRBV2 with TRBJ2-7; 7 bases map to TRBD1. J lost 3 bases, V lost 3 bases, and 8 bases had no gene match. Germline V lookup: CDR1 SNHLY, CDR2 FYNNEI. This CDR3 region has 15 residues.

This clone was detected only once. The chain couples TRBV18 to TRBJ1-4; the match to TRBD1 covers 9 bases. The germline gives CDR1 KGHSH, CDR2 LQKENI. The CDR3 consists of 17 residues. Trimming took 3 bases from V and 5 from J; bases not matched to a gene: 10. CDR3 amino acids: CASSPFAGGTGNEKLFF. In DNA, the CDR3 is TGTGCCAGCTCACCGTTTGCCGGCGGGACAGGGAATGAAAAACTGTTTTTT.

V gene TRBV29-1 combines with J gene TRBJ1-5; 8 bases align to TRBD1. J gave up 5 bases and V 7 bases, and 4 bases lay outside the gene matches. From germline, CDR1 is SQVTM and CDR2 ANQGSEA. This CDR3 has 12 amino acids. CDR3 sequence: CSAGGQDQPQHF. CDR3 DNA: TGCAGCGCTGGGGGACAGGATCAGCCCCAGCATTTT.